This T cell receptor beta chain was documented in a study of blood T cell repertoires in COVID-19. Background on the study: Nucleic acid was either cDNA or gDNA, and it came from T cells, B-cell-depleted T cells, or PBMCs.

This clone came up once. This CDR3 is built from 14 residues. The ends lost 3 bases at V and 8 bases at J; junction bases unmatched: 3. Germline CDR1 and CDR2: MNHEY and SVGAGI. Assay used: immunoSEQ multiplex PCR; TCRdb lists only in-frame clones, some missing. The profile shows more than 350,000 clones, roughly 90% of them singletons. The TCR sequence derives from a woman younger than 45 with COVID-19, enrolled during active disease. The chain employs TRBV6-5 and TRBJ1-6, with 8 bases aligning to TRBD1. Specimen: peripheral blood. CDR3 in DNA: TGTGCCAGCAGTTATCGACAGGGGTATTCACCCCTCCACTTT. Encoded protein: CASSYRQGYSPLHF.